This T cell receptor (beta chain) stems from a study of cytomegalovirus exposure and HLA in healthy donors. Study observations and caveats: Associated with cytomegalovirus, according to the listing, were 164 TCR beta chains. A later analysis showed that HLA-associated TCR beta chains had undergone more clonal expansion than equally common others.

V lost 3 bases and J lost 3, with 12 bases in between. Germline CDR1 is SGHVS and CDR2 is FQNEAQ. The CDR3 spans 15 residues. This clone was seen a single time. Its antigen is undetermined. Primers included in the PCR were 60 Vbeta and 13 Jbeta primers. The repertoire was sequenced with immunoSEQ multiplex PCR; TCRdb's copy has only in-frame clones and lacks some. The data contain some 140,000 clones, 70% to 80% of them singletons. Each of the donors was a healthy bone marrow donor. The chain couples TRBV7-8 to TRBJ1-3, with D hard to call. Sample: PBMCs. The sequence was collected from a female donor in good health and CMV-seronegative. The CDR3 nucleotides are TGTGCCAGCAGCTTCGGGTCTCAGCGTGGAAACACCATATATTTT. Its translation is CASSFGSQRGNTIYF.